These 24 T cell receptor beta chains originate from one sample sequenced in a study of shared clonotypes between healthy human individuals. Some clones are missing from TCRdb's copy, which holds only in-frame ones; the method was immunoSEQ multiplex PCR. Seen here are about 1.5 million clones, approximately 98% observed once, and the top ten hold around 0.47%. Sequenced: naive CD4+ T cells sorted from blood. Subset noted: CD45RA+ positively selected. The receptors originated from a man in his thirties or forties in good health.

The chain recombines TRBV14 with TRBJ2-5; TRBD2 is a possible D gene (5 bases). CDR1 is SGHDN and CDR2 is FVKESK in the germline V gene. The CDR3 totals 13 residues. Trimming shortened V by 1 base and J by 6 bases, and 9 bases separated the two germline ends. The CDR3 bases are TGTGCCAGCAGCCAAGGGGAGCAGCAGACCCAGTACTTC. Protein product: CASSQGEQQTQYF.

Regarding this clone: Within the sample, other DNA sequences also encode this same CDR3. The chain uses TRBV6-5 and TRBJ1-5; 9 nucleotides line up with TRBD1. This CDR3 comprises 15 residues. The J segment lost 4 bases and the V segment lost 0 bases, leaving 1 base of the junction unmatched. CDR1 is MNHEY and CDR2 is SVGAGI in the germline V gene. The CDR3 here is CASSYSGQGNQPQHF. In DNA, the CDR3 is TGTGCCAGCAGTTACTCGGGACAGGGTAATCAGCCCCAGCATTTT.

The J gene is TRBJ2-3, the V gene TRBV10-1, with D possibly TRBD2 on 5 matching bases. The CDR3 covers 12 residues. Trimming shortened V by 0 bases and J by 9 bases, and 7 bases separated the two germline ends. Germline CDR1 WNHNN, CDR2 SYGVQD (reference sequence). DNA for the CDR3: TGCGCCAGCAGTGAGTCACGGGAAACGCAGTATTTT. Encoded protein: CASSESRETQYF.

The V call is TRBV5-4, the J call TRBJ1-2, with D uncertain. The CDR3 is 11 amino acids. V was trimmed by 5 bases and J by 1 base, leaving 3 bases between them. Germline V gives CDR1 SGHNT, CDR2 YYREEE (reference sequence). CDR3 residues: CASSYNYGYTF. CDR3 bases: TGTGCCAGCAGTTATAACTATGGCTACACCTTC.

The J gene is TRBJ2-1, the V gene TRBV10-2, with D perhaps matching TRBD2 (6 bases). This CDR3 is built from 16 residues. In germline, CDR1 is WSHSY, CDR2 SAAADI. V lost 4 bases, J lost 0 bases, and 13 bases lay in between. The CDR3 bases are TGCGCCAGCAGTGTAGGAGGGAAGAGCTCCTACAATGAGCAGTTCTTC. As protein: CASSVGGKSSYNEQFF.

This chain links TRBV18 with TRBJ1-4; a possible D gene is TRBD1 (6 bases). The CDR3 runs to 17 residues. V lost 3 bases to trimming and J lost 0 bases, with 14 bases between them. Germline V gives CDR1 KGHSH, CDR2 LQKENI. The CDR3 region is CASSPRQALATNEKLFF. CDR3 sequence (DNA): TGTGCCAGCTCACCGAGACAGGCCCTTGCAACTAATGAAAAACTGTTTTTT.

The gene calls are TRBV11-2 and TRBJ2-3; perhaps TRBD2 as D (5 bases). The germline V gene encodes CDR1 SGHAT and CDR2 FQNNGV. V was cut by 3 bases and J by 2 bases, with 15 bases left in between. The CDR3 spans 16 residues. Written as DNA, the CDR3 is TGTGCCAGCAGCTTGGACCCAGGAGGCCTCACAGATACGCAGTATTTT. This sequence encodes CASSLDPGGLTDTQYF.

Remarks on this clone: The sample holds other DNA sequences that translate to the same CDR3. This chain connects TRBV19 to TRBJ2-3, with D perhaps matching TRBD2 (7 bases). The V gene lost 3 bases and the J gene lost 4 bases, with 11 bases spanning the gap. Germline V gene lookup returns CDR1 LNHDA and CDR2 SQIVND (reference sequence). CDR3 length: 14 amino acids. The CDR3: CASSIGGAADTQYF. The CDR3 nucleotides read TGTGCCAGTAGTATTGGGGGGGCGGCAGATACGCAGTATTTT.

This clone was seen a single time. This rearrangement joins TRBV2 to TRBJ2-3; no firm D call. Germline lookup yields CDR1 SNHLY and CDR2 FYNNEI. The CDR3 is 13 amino acids. V was trimmed by 1 base and J by 2 bases, leaving 4 bases between them. The CDR3 DNA follows: TGTGCCAGCAGTGAAGGTCACACAGATACGCAGTATTTT. Its protein is CASSEGHTDTQYF.

The chain combines TRBV2 with TRBJ2-1, with D perhaps matching TRBD1 or TRBD2 (5 bases each). The CDR3 loop spans 15 amino acids. Trimming took off 5 bases at V and 5 bases at J, with 16 bases between the two ends. Per the germline V gene, CDR1 is SNHLY and CDR2 is FYNNEI. The CDR3 DNA reads as TGTGCCAGCAGTCACCGGGACCGTATAGACAATGAGCAGTTCTTC. Its protein is CASSHRDRIDNEQFF. The full variable domain, in which reference TRBV2 and TRBJ2-1 provide the parts outside the CDR3, is EPEVTQTPSHQVTQMGQEVILRCVPISNHLYFYWYRQILGQKVEFLVSFYNNEISEKSEIFDDQFSVERPDGSNFTLKIRSTKLEDSAMYFCASSHRDRIDNEQFFGPGTRLTVL.

CDR3 residues: CASSPGTANSWFNEKLFF. CDR3 DNA: TGTGCCAGCTCACCTGGGACAGCCAATTCTTGGTTCAATGAAAAACTGTTTTTT. This rearrangement joins TRBV18 to TRBJ1-4; 7 nucleotides match TRBD1. Germline CDR1 is KGHSH and CDR2 is LQKENI. CDR3 size: 18 residues. V lost 3 bases to trimming and J lost 5 bases; unmatched junction nucleotides: 15.

The rearrangement links TRBV5-1 to TRBJ2-2; D is perhaps TRBD2 (7 bases). The germline CDR1 and CDR2 sequences are SGHRS and YFSETQ. The CDR3 length is 16 residues. Trimming pared 4 bases from V and 4 bases from J, leaving 17 bases between. In DNA form, the CDR3 reads TGCGCCAGCAGCCCGTGGGGGGGGACAACCACCGGGGAGCTGTTTTTT. This gives the protein CASSPWGGTTTGELFF.

The chain combines TRBV10-3 with TRBJ1-3, with a tentative D call TRBD1 (5 bases). The CDR3 extends over 18 amino acids. CDR1 ENHRY and CDR2 SYGVKD come from the germline V gene. Trimming took off 3 bases at V and 1 base at J, with 19 bases between the two ends. The CDR3 reads CAISDPGWRTTSGNTIYF. In DNA form, the CDR3 reads TGTGCCATCAGTGATCCAGGGTGGCGGACCACATCTGGAAACACCATATATTTT.

The V call is TRBV28, the J call TRBJ2-1; 10 bases agree with TRBD2. With V trimmed by 5 bases and J by 7 bases, 14 bases remained unmatched. This CDR3 is 17 amino acids long. The V gene's germline CDR1 is MDHEN and CDR2 SYDVKM. The DNA for the CDR3 is TGTGCCAGCAGTCAACTTCCTAGAGCGGGAGGGCAAAATGAGCAGTTCTTC. Protein: CASSQLPRAGGQNEQFF.

This clone appeared once. This chain joins TRBV10-2 and TRBJ2-7, with D possibly being TRBD1 (6 bases). This CDR3 is built from 13 residues. The V end was cut by 3 bases, the J end by 4 bases, with 10 bases between. The germline V gene has CDR1 WSHSY and CDR2 SAAADI. In DNA, the CDR3 is TGCGCCAGCAGTGACAGGGGTCCTTACGAGCAGTACTTC. Residues: CASSDRGPYEQYF.

The chain uses TRBV28 and TRBJ1-3; tentative D call: TRBD1 (5 bases). Between the trimmed V and J ends, which lost 5 bases and 0 bases, there was a span of 11 bases. Germline values: CDR1 MDHEN, CDR2 SYDVKM. This CDR3 is built from 15 residues. CDR3 bases: TGTGCCAGCAGTCCAATGGGGGACTCTGGAAACACCATATATTTT. Translating it yields CASSPMGDSGNTIYF.

V is TRBV7-9 and J is TRBJ2-1; 8 nucleotides match TRBD1. V gave up 2 bases and J gave up 9 bases; unmatched junction bases: 6. This CDR3 is built from 14 residues. The germline gives CDR1 SEHNR, CDR2 FQNEAQ (reference sequence). The CDR3 reads CASSLSDRVGEQFF. The CDR3 DNA sequence: TGTGCCAGCAGCTTATCGGACAGGGTAGGTGAGCAGTTCTTC.

The genes are TRBV5-1 and TRBJ2-1, with 7 bases lining up with TRBD1. Germline CDR1 is SGHRS and CDR2 is YFSETQ. V was clipped by 5 bases and J by 6 bases; unmatched bases: 8. This CDR3 region has 14 residues. CDR3 region: CASSETGFFNEQFF. CDR3 in DNA: TGCGCCAGCAGTGAGACAGGGTTTTTCAATGAGCAGTTCTTC.

The CDR3 nucleotides read TGCAGCGGTCACCTACTAGACAGGGAGTCCTACGAGCAGTACTTC. Residues: CSGHLLDRESYEQYF. The gene calls are TRBV29-1 and TRBJ2-7; 7 bases fit TRBD1. The CDR3 extends over 15 amino acids. V trimming: 7 bases; J trimming: 1 base; junction bases outside the gene matches: 13. The germline CDR1 and CDR2 sequences are SQVTM and ANQGSEA.

The rearrangement uses TRBV25-1 and TRBJ1-1; D not certain. The CDR3 runs 14 residues. V was trimmed by 8 bases and J by 1 base, leaving 14 bases between them. The germline CDR1 and CDR2 sequences are MGHDK and SYGVNS. The CDR3 coding sequence is TGTGCCAGCGAGGATGGACCCCCGAACACTGAAGCTTTCTTT. This encodes CASEDGPPNTEAFF.

As to this clone: Within the sample, other DNA sequences also encode this same CDR3. The V and J genes are TRBV7-2 and TRBJ2-3; D remains unclear. There are 13 residues in the CDR3. Germline V gene lookup returns CDR1 SGHTA and CDR2 FQGNSA. V gave up 6 bases and J gave up 0 bases, with 7 bases separating them. CDR3 nucleotide sequence: TGTGCCAGCAGGAAATCTAGCACAGATACGCAGTATTTT. Protein: CASRKSSTDTQYF. The full variable domain, completed using reference TRBV7-2 and TRBJ2-3, is GAGVSQSPSNKVTEKGKDVELRCDPISGHTALYWYRQSLGQGLEFLIYFQGNSAPDKSGLPSDRFSAERTGGSVSTLTIQRTQQEDSAVYLCASRKSSTDTQYFGPGTRLTVL.

This chain uses TRBV2 with TRBJ2-7, with 9 bases lining up with TRBD1. J lost 5 bases, V lost 5 bases, and 4 bases had no gene match. Germline CDR1 SNHLY, CDR2 FYNNEI. The CDR3 runs 13 residues. CDR3 sequence reads: CASSWDREDEQYF. The CDR3 nucleotides read TGTGCCAGCAGTTGGGACAGGGAGGACGAGCAGTACTTC.

The rearrangement joins TRBV28 to TRBJ1-2; TRBD1 might be the D (5 bases). Per germline, CDR1 MDHEN and CDR2 SYDVKM. V was trimmed by 7 bases and J by 3 bases, leaving 15 bases between them. The CDR3 contains 14 residues. CDR3 in amino acids: CASILGGRDYGYTF. CDR3 in DNA: TGTGCCAGCATCCTTGGGGGTAGGGACTATGGCTACACCTTC.

The V and J genes are TRBV27 and TRBJ1-5; a possible D gene is TRBD1 (5 bases). V was clipped by 2 bases and J by 9 bases, with 17 bases between them. The CDR3 covers 15 residues. CDR1 and CDR2 (germline): MNHEY, SMNVEV (reference sequence). The CDR3 sequence: CASSLTSGGFWPQHF. The DNA for the CDR3 is TGTGCCAGCAGTTTAACCAGTGGGGGTTTTTGGCCCCAGCATTTT.